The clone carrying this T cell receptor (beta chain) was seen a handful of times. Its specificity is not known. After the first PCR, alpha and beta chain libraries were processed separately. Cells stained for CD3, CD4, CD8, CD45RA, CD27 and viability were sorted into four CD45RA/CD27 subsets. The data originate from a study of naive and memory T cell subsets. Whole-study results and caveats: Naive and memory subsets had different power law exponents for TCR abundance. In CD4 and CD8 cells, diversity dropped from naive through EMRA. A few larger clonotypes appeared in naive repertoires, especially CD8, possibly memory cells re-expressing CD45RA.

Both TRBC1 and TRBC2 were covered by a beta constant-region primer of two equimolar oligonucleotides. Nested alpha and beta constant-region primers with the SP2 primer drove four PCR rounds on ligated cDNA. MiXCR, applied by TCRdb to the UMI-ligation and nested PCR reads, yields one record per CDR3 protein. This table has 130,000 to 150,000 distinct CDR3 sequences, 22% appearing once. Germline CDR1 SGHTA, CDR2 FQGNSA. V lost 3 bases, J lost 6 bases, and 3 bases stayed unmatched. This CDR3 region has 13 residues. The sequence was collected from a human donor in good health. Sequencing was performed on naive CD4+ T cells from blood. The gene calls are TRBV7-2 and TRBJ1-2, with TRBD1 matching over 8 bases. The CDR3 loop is CASSFRGRNGYTF. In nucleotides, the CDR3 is TGTGCCAGCAGCTTCAGGGGGCGAAATGGCTACACCTTC.